This TCR beta chain was captured in a study of cytomegalovirus exposure and HLA in healthy donors (dated by TCRdb to 2016 to 2017). General notes on the study: An earlier analysis of approximately 640 of the donors reported roughly 300 Gb of sequence data and 100 million to 130 million unique TCR beta sequences from 150 million to 200 million T cells. To decide whether each TCR beta V gene segment behaved as functional or pseudogenic, an earlier analysis of 587 of the donors relied on high-throughput TCR beta sequencing. To predict cytomegalovirus infection status, the study brought together high-throughput TCR immunosequencing, statistical association of individual TCRs with disease status, and machine learning. HLA typing covered class I and class II loci at four-digit resolution. A later analysis re-examined previously published TCR beta repertoires from around 670 donors and added high-resolution HLA genotyping to investigate patterns of TCR occurrence. All discovery cohort repertoires had been generated using a single sequencing platform. The T cell repertoires of some 670 subjects were profiled by immunosequencing and related to cytomegalovirus serostatus. Rather than drawing on any new phenotypic data, the later analysis identified candidate immune exposures from TCR beta sequences and the way those sequences occurred across donors. Genome-wide SNP genotypes for about three fifths of the roughly 670 donors were used in a later genetic analysis, which treated that subset as a discovery cohort. The study aimed to test whether cataloging public T cell receptors could reveal signatures of past pathogen exposure. An early release covering approximately 600 HLA-typed donors comprised about 300 gigabases of sequencing data and 85 million to 100 million unique TCR sequences. Among some 400 genotyped donors of the cohort, an average of around 240,000 unique TCR beta nucleotide sequences were sequenced per donor, around 20% of them non-productive. About five DR-DQ haplotypes were treated as single units for association and clustering because of strong linkage in the cohort. A separate validation cohort of over a hundred different subjects was used in addition to the roughly 670-subject first cohort. Donor age, sex, ethnicity and CMV serostatus were compiled alongside the repertoire data. Typing coverage varied by locus: 629-630 donors for A, B, C, DRB1 and DQB1; roughly 520 for DQA1; some 610 for DPA1; fewer than 480 for DPB1. The genetic ancestry cluster associated with self-reported Caucasian donors included approximately 85% of the roughly 400 genotyped donors.

The paper as a whole reports these results and caveats: The authors suggested that the approach could potentially be generalized to other disease states and immunological phenotypes. In vitro tests confirmed that a few of the cytomegalovirus-associated TCR beta chains recognize cytomegalovirus antigens. For the cohort, immune exposure information was limited to CMV serostatus. While some public TCRs were present in many individuals, most TCR sequences turned up only very rarely across donors. The sequencing pipeline was judged likely to have produced a cluster of highly shared sequence variants as a technical artifact. A later genetic analysis associated a missense DCLRE1C variant with V-gene and J-gene trimming of TCR beta chains, and an independent cohort replicated the association. Because counts were too low, around 18 rarely observed V segments, including chromosome 9 orphons, were left out of the earlier analysis of approximately 500 of the donors. HLA typing was unavailable for some donors at each locus, so association tests used only the typed subset. Broadly in line with IMGT annotations, most TCR beta V segments showed up in productive rearrangements about 87% or about 30% of the time in an earlier analysis of about 500 of the donors. In a later analysis, most CMV-associated TCR beta chains were found to appear HLA-restricted, with HLA associations seemingly driven largely by CMV exposure. Strong co-occurrence of HLA alleles, especially DR and DQ, made assigning TCR associations to individual alleles difficult. Several of the top co-occurrence clusters appeared to be linked to parvovirus B19, influenza, CMV and Epstein-Barr virus, according to a later analysis. Linkage disequilibrium might explain the correlated functional status among segregating V segments, but an unknown experimental factor could not be ruled out. Roughly uniform sequencing depth across donors was assumed in presence/absence analyses, although this assumption may not hold. At a false discovery rate of 0.05, a later analysis linked about 17,000 TCR beta sequences to specific HLA alleles. In both the original and validation cohorts, the classifier was reported to diagnose cytomegalovirus status with high specificity and sensitivity. According to a later analysis, TCR association rates differed among HLA loci, with DRB1 alleles showing the most associated TCRs and HLA-C alleles showing the fewest. A total of fewer than 200 TCR beta chains were listed by the study as associated with cytomegalovirus. A later analysis found that HLA-associated TCR beta chains were more clonally expanded and had lower generation probabilities than equally common non-associated chains. Compared with the 666-donor mean, donors in an Asian-associated ancestry cluster had fewer N-insertions in productive TCRs, according to a later genetic analysis. The cohort was sequenced for TCR beta chains only, and without alpha or paired-chain data the features that could be detected were limited. A further reported finding was that TCR beta sequences accurately predicted the HLA-A and HLA-B alleles for most subjects in the first cohort.

The cohort comprised 666 healthy bone marrow donors. At the time of sampling, every cohort member was nominally healthy, though immune exposures that went unrecorded were likely present. The donor was CMV seronegative and was included in the group of a few hundred seronegative cohort members. A peripheral blood sample was provided by each donor, and peripheral blood mononuclear cells were used for TCR beta sequencing. Genomic DNA was extracted from the blood cell samples with the Qiagen DNeasy Blood Extraction Kit. A note on this clone: The antigen this receptor binds is unknown. Base qualities are not at hand, and no much larger clone is one base apart.

Library prep was done by the immunoSEQ multiplex PCR assay. For the multiplex PCR, a mixture combining 60 forward primers for TCR Vbeta segments and 13 reverse primers for TCR Jbeta segments was used. The CDR3 region of rearranged TCR beta genes was amplified from genomic DNA by a multiplex PCR assay. The Illumina HiSeq System was used to sequence the amplified TCR beta libraries as 87-base-pair reads. On the authors' methods: In a later analysis, approximately 74 million unique TCR beta chains were counted across the 500 to 850 repertoires, and approximately 9.9 million of these chains were shared by at least two donors. Raw reads were error-corrected and collapsed into unique sequences with a nearest-neighbor algorithm that merged closely related sequences to remove PCR and sequencing errors. To assign V, D and J gene segments, CDR3 sequences were aligned to IMGT reference sequences. For a sequence to be retained, at least a six-nucleotide match to both a V gene segment and a J gene segment was required. A rearrangement was called productive if the CDR3 had no stop codons and remained in frame with V and J, and every other rearrangement was called non-productive. CDR3 was defined by IMGT convention, running from the second conserved V-encoded cysteine to the conserved J-encoded phenylalanine. Sequences without an unambiguous match to a single V gene segment were excluded from the earlier analysis of approximately 600 of the donors. An earlier analysis of 587 of the donors called V segments functional above 56.7% productive rearrangements and segregating when the between-donor standard deviation exceeded 5%. To diagnose cytomegalovirus status from the catalog of TCR beta chain sequences, a statistical classification framework was built. A later analysis assigned V and J genes by comparing TCR nucleotide sequences with IMGT/GENE-DB human TR gene sequences. In a later analysis, CDR3 sequences and most-parsimonious VDJ recombination scenarios were assigned using the TCRdist pipeline. In a later analysis, each TCR beta chain was defined by its CDR3 amino acid sequence together with its V-gene family, and reads lacking a unique V-gene family were excluded. To address suspected cross-contamination and a sequencing artifact, a later analysis removed roughly 640 highly shared, low-generation-probability nucleotide sequences. A later analysis calculated a clonal expansion index for each public chain from normalized within-repertoire ranks of inferred template counts. In a later analysis, generation probabilities were computed using a VDJ recombination model fitted to out-of-frame rearrangements, and the results were checked against IGoR. Hypergeometric tests were used in a later analysis to score TCR-TCR, TCR-HLA and TCR-CMV co-occurrence, with a repertoire-size bias correction applied to the TCR pairs. False discovery rates were estimated in a later analysis by permuting HLA or CMV assignments 20 times. In a later analysis, co-occurring TCRs were grouped with DBSCAN, and TCRdist sequence similarity was added when clustering was performed within HLA-allele-positive subsets. For co-occurrence clustering, repertoires with fewer than 30,000 or more than 120,000 public chains were excluded, along with five repertoires with anomalous nucleotide sharing. TCRdb took this table from immuneACCESS and kept in-frame rearrangements with V and J called. Such tables lack part of the clones; where checked against another copy, unresolved V genes explain under half of the gap, and the rest is unexplained. D and trimming come from the DNA, and the V and J calls and clone size come from that table. The sample data list under 150,000 clones, and 70% to 80% of these were observed just once. 2% to 2.5% of the sample comes from the top ten.

This sequence originates from a man younger than 30 in good health and CMV-seronegative. The sequencing input was PBMCs.

The sequence in DNA is TGTGCCAGCTCCTCGGACAGGGCGAATGGCTACACCTTC. The translation is CASSSDRANGYTF. The receptor chain draws on TRBV18 and TRBJ1-2, with 8 bases aligning to TRBD1. The germline V end is reduced by 6 bases and the J end by 6 bases; junction bases left unmatched: 6. CDR1 and CDR2, looked up from the germline V gene, are KGHSH and LQKENI. The CDR3 starts with the cysteine, ends with the phenylalanine, and has 13 residues. Solely the CDR3 DNA is kept, with 39 bases framed from the first base.